Listed below are T cell receptor beta chains from one sample, sequenced in a study of blood T cell repertoires in COVID-19. TCRdb's table, derived via immunoSEQ multiplex PCR, lists solely in-frame clones and lacks some. This sample has almost 250,000 clones; roughly 85% occur once, and the top ten carry approximately 9.6%. The sequencing input was PBMCs or T cells enriched from blood (not recorded which). These receptors all come from a woman aged 45-65 years with acute COVID-19. Both conserved end residues are part of each CDR3. The D gene is left open where the match is weak. Only part of the rows carry a size: once, few, many, or a class if the clone is expanded.

V: TRBV18; D: NA; J: TRBJ2-7; size: NA; DNA: TGTGCCAGCTCACCAGGTCATAACACCTACGAGCAGTACTTC; CDR3: CASSPGHNTYEQYF
V: TRBV5-6; D: NA; J: TRBJ2-2; size: NA; DNA: TGTGCCAGCAGCTTGTATCCGCAGGTCGGGGAGCTGTTTTTT; CDR3: CASSLYPQVGELFF
V: TRBV6-5; D: NA; J: TRBJ2-2; size: NA; DNA: TGTGCCAGCAGACGAGGAGTGGACACCGGGGAGCTGTTTTTT; CDR3: CASRRGVDTGELFF
V: TRBV18; D: NA; J: TRBJ1-1; size: NA; DNA: TGTGCCAGCTCCGGGTCCTCAACAGGAATGAACACTGAAGCTTTCTTT; CDR3: CASSGSSTGMNTEAFF
V: TRBV7-2; D: NA; J: TRBJ1-3; size: NA; DNA: TGTGCCAGCAGCTCTAGTGGGGGGATCGGAAACACCATATATTTT; CDR3: CASSSSGGIGNTIYF
V: TRBV30; D: NA; J: TRBJ1-2; size: NA; DNA: TGTGCCTGGTCCCCGAGGGCGGCCTATGGCTACACCTTC; CDR3: CAWSPRAAYGYTF
V: TRBV11-2; D: NA; J: TRBJ2-7; size: NA; DNA: TGTGCCAGCAGCTTTTCGGGGGTAGATGTCGAGCAGTACTTC; CDR3: CASSFSGVDVEQYF
V: TRBV19; D: NA; J: TRBJ1-2; size: NA; DNA: TGTGCCAGTAGTAAGTCAGTTCCGGGTTCGGATGGCTACACCTTC; CDR3: CASSKSVPGSDGYTF
V: TRBV3-1/TRBV3-2; D: NA; J: TRBJ1-4; size: NA; DNA: TGTGCCAGCAGCCAAGCACTGGATCGCGCGGTGGGAAAACTGTTTTTT; CDR3: CASSQALDRAVGKLFF
V: TRBV30; D: NA; J: TRBJ1-1; size: NA; DNA: TGTGCCTGGAGTGTTAGGGGATCCACTGAAGCTTTCTTT; CDR3: CAWSVRGSTEAFF
V: TRBV7-8; D: TRBD1; J: TRBJ1-4; size: NA; DNA: TGTGCCAGCAGCATTCGCGTCAGGGGGGCTAATGAAAAACTGTTTTTT; CDR3: CASSIRVRGANEKLFF
V: TRBV9; D: TRBD1; J: TRBJ1-6; size: once; DNA: TGTGCCAGCAGCGTAGGGGACAGCTCCTATAATTCACCCCTCCACTTT; CDR3: CASSVGDSSYNSPLHF
V: TRBV6-5; D: NA; J: TRBJ2-7; size: NA; DNA: TGTGCCAGCAGTTACGACAGGACAGCCTACGAGCAGTACTTC; CDR3: CASSYDRTAYEQYF
V: TRBV18; D: TRBD1; J: TRBJ1-2; size: once; DNA: TGTGCCAGCTCCATCACGGGACAGGGGGCTCTTGGCTACACCTTC; CDR3: CASSITGQGALGYTF
V: TRBV13; D: TRBD1; J: TRBJ1-6; size: NA; DNA: TGTGCCAGCAGCTTAGAGGGACAGGGTCGTTCACCCCTCCACTTT; CDR3: CASSLEGQGRSPLHF
V: TRBV27; D: TRBD1; J: TRBJ2-7; size: NA; DNA: TGTGCCAGCAGAGAAGGGACAGGGGCCTACGAGCAGTACTTC; CDR3: CASREGTGAYEQYF
V: TRBV5-8; D: TRBD2; J: TRBJ2-3; size: NA; DNA: TGTGCCAGCAGCTTGGAAGTATCTAGCGGGCGCACAGATACGCAGTATTTT; CDR3: CASSLEVSSGRTDTQYF
V: TRBV3-1/TRBV3-2; D: NA; J: TRBJ2-3; size: NA; DNA: TGTGCCAGCAGCCCCTTGCTGGTGGCCCACACAGATACGCAGTATTTT; CDR3: CASSPLLVAHTDTQYF
V: TRBV4-3; D: NA; J: TRBJ2-3; size: NA; DNA: TGCGCCAGCAGCCAAGATATCCCCGTCCGGACGCAGTATTTT; CDR3: CASSQDIPVRTQYF
V: TRBV2; D: NA; J: TRBJ1-6; size: once; DNA: TGTGCCAGCAGTGAGGAGGGGACCTATAATTCACCCCTCCACTTT; CDR3: CASSEEGTYNSPLHF